The 28 T cell receptor beta chains reported below all come from one sample, sequenced in a study of cytomegalovirus exposure and HLA in healthy donors. 13 Jbeta primers and 60 Vbeta primers were used for the PCR. TCRdb's copy holds only in-frame clones and misses some; the assay was immunoSEQ multiplex PCR. The table shows 150,000 to 200,000 clones, with around 79% occurring only once. Sequenced: PBMCs. The origin of the receptors is a woman aged 50 to 60 in good health and CMV-seronegative.

V is TRBV6-5 and J is TRBJ1-2; TRBD1 is a possible D gene (6 bases). The CDR3 totals 14 residues. With 6 bases removed from V and 5 bases from J, the gap between germline ends came to 16 bases. The V gene's germline CDR1 is MNHEY and CDR2 SVGAGI. The CDR3: CASSIDRQAYGYTF. For the CDR3, the DNA is TGTGCCAGCAGCATAGACAGGCAAGCTTATGGCTACACCTTC.

This clone was observed a single time. The chain employs TRBV7-2 and TRBJ2-7; unclear D gene. This CDR3 region has 15 residues. Trimming stripped 5 bases from V and 6 bases from J, with 20 bases between. Looked up from germline, CDR1 is SGHTA and CDR2 is FQGNSA. In DNA form, the CDR3 reads TGTGCCAGCAGCCCGCTGACCTTGAGGCCCTCCGAGCAGTACTTC. It encodes CASSPLTLRPSEQYF.

The genes are TRBV5-1 and TRBJ1-1; weak D call: TRBD1 (5 bases). This CDR3 has 15 amino acids. The germline V gene encodes CDR1 SGHRS and CDR2 YFSETQ. Trimming took 2 bases from V and 7 from J, leaving 18 bases between them. CDR3 region: CASSFGGVGTSEAFF. The DNA of the CDR3 is TGCGCCAGCAGCTTTGGAGGGGTGGGAACAAGTGAAGCTTTCTTT. The whole variable domain, remainder taken from reference TRBV5-1 and TRBJ1-1, is KAGVTQTPRYLIKTRGQQVTLSCSPISGHRSVSWYQQTPGQGLQFLFEYFSETQRNKGNFPGRFSGRQFSNSRSEMNVSTLELGDSALYLCASSFGGVGTSEAFFGQGTRLTVV.

The chain combines TRBV5-1 with TRBJ2-3, with TRBD1 matching 7 bases. The V and J ends lost 7 bases and 2 bases, in that order; junction bases with no gene match: 7. The germline V gene encodes CDR1 SGHRS and CDR2 YFSETQ. This CDR3 has 14 residues. In DNA form, the CDR3 reads TGCGCCAGCTGTTCCGGACAGGTCACAGATACGCAGTATTTT. Translation gives CASCSGQVTDTQYF.

The chain is built from TRBV7-9 and TRBJ1-1; no firm D call. Per the germline V gene, CDR1 is SEHNR and CDR2 is FQNEAQ (reference sequence). The CDR3 is made up of 15 amino acids. The V gene lost 2 bases and the J gene lost 2 bases, with 12 bases spanning the gap. The CDR3 region is CASSLKEASNTEAFF. For the CDR3, the DNA is TGTGCCAGCAGCTTAAAAGAGGCCTCTAACACTGAAGCTTTCTTT.

The DNA for the CDR3 is TGTGCCAGCAGCTTATCTCTAGCAGTTAGCACAGATACGCAGTATTTT. It translates to CASSLSLAVSTDTQYF. The chain employs TRBV7-9 and TRBJ2-3; tentatively, D is TRBD2 (5 bases). Trimming shortened V by 2 bases and J by 0 bases, and 12 bases separated the two germline ends. The CDR3 length is 16 residues. The V gene's germline CDR1 is SEHNR and CDR2 FQNEAQ (reference sequence).

The chain joins TRBV29-1 to TRBJ2-7; D might be TRBD1 (6 bases). This CDR3 spans 12 amino acids. From germline, CDR1 is SQVTM and CDR2 ANQGSEA. V gave up 6 bases and J gave up 4 bases, with 13 bases separating them. CDR3 in amino acids: CSVRTEVYEQYF. CDR3 DNA sequence: TGCAGCGTCAGGACAGAAGTGTACGAGCAGTACTTC.

The chain has TRBV11-1 and TRBJ1-5, with unresolved D. CDR1 and CDR2 (germline): SGHAT, FQDESV (reference sequence). The CDR3 totals 12 residues. V lost 4 bases and J lost 6, with 7 bases in between. This chain's CDR3 is CASSSPGQPQHF. The DNA for the CDR3 is TGTGCCAGCAGCTCCCCGGGTCAGCCCCAGCATTTT.

This chain connects TRBV6-6 to TRBJ1-1; no firm D call. Germline V gene lookup returns CDR1 MNHNY and CDR2 SVGAGI (reference sequence). CDR3 length equals 16 residues. Trimming took 6 bases from V and 5 from J, leaving 22 bases between them. The CDR3 DNA sequence: TGTGCCAGCAGCCCCGGGCGGGGTCGAGTGGGGACTGAAGCTTTCTTT. Residues: CASSPGRGRVGTEAFF.

This chain links TRBV18 with TRBJ1-1, with D perhaps TRBD1 (5 bases). Germline V gives CDR1 KGHSH, CDR2 LQKENI. The ends were cut back, 3 bases at V and 3 bases at J, with 14 bases in the middle. This CDR3 spans 15 amino acids. The CDR3 is CASSPITGGDTEAFF. In nucleotides, the CDR3 is TGTGCCAGCTCACCTATCACGGGAGGGGACACTGAAGCTTTCTTT.

A remark on this clone: The identical CDR3 is also encoded by other nucleotide sequences in the sample. The chain couples TRBV19 to TRBJ1-2, with 7 bases matching TRBD1. Germline V lookup: CDR1 LNHDA, CDR2 SQIVND (reference sequence). Trimming cost V 4 bases and J 8 bases; bases outside gene matches: 7. The CDR3 consists of 13 residues. CDR3 bases: TGTGCCAGTAGTACCGACAGGGTGGGCGGCTACACCTTC. Amino acids: CASSTDRVGGYTF.

V and J are TRBV19 and TRBJ1-2, with 7 bases lining up with TRBD1. The germline V gene has CDR1 LNHDA and CDR2 SQIVND (reference sequence). Germline trimming cut 1 base from V and 3 bases from J; bases unmatched to any gene: 5. This CDR3 has 15 amino acids. Written as DNA, the CDR3 is TGTGCCAGTAGTATAGCGTGGGACAGCCACTATGGCTACACCTTC. This translates into CASSIAWDSHYGYTF.

V usage is TRBV18 and J usage is TRBJ2-5; D is ambiguous. The germline gives CDR1 KGHSH, CDR2 LQKENI. Trimming cost V 4 bases and J 2 bases, with 8 bases left between them. The CDR3 length is 13 residues. The CDR3 protein is CASSLNFQETQYF. The CDR3 nucleotides are TGTGCCAGCTCACTTAACTTTCAAGAGACCCAGTACTTC.

The rearrangement uses TRBV27 and TRBJ1-2; the match to TRBD1 covers 9 bases. From germline, CDR1 is MNHEY and CDR2 SMNVEV (reference sequence). The CDR3 covers 14 residues. V shed 6 bases, J shed 5 bases, and the junction held 7 bases outside the gene matches. The CDR3 DNA reads TGTGCCAGCAGACGGACAGGGGCCCTTTATGGCTACACCTTC. Its translation: CASRRTGALYGYTF.

This rearrangement joins TRBV7-9 to TRBJ2-5, with TRBD1 matching over 8 bases. The CDR3 is 15 residues long. The germline V gene has CDR1 SEHNR and CDR2 FQNEAQ (reference sequence). The trim removed 1 base at V and 3 bases at J, leaving 4 bases unmatched. DNA of the CDR3: TGTGCCAGCAGCTTAGGAGACAGGGGAAAAGAGACCCAGTACTTC. This translates into CASSLGDRGKETQYF.

CDR3 nucleotide sequence: TGTGCCAGCAGTCCCTTTTCCAACAGGGGATATCAGCCCCAGCATTTT. This translates into CASSPFSNRGYQPQHF. V usage is TRBV28 and J usage is TRBJ1-5; TRBD1 agrees at 7 bases. CDR3 length: 16 amino acids. The J segment lost 5 bases and the V segment lost 5 bases, leaving 12 bases of the junction unmatched. Germline CDR1 is MDHEN and CDR2 is SYDVKM.

The rearrangement uses TRBV13 and TRBJ2-1; 11 bases are shared with TRBD2. The CDR3 has 19 residues. The V and J ends lost 5 bases and 0 bases, in that order; junction bases with no gene match: 12. CDR1 PRHDT and CDR2 FYEKMQ come from the germline V gene (reference sequence). CDR3 DNA sequence: TGTGCCAGCAGCCTGGGACTAGCGGACCCATCGAGCTCCTACAATGAGCAGTTCTTC. Translating it yields CASSLGLADPSSSYNEQFF. The full variable domain, in which reference TRBV13 and TRBJ2-1 provide the parts outside the CDR3, is AAGVIQSPRHLIKEKRETATLKCYPIPRHDTVYWYQQGPGQDPQFLISFYEKMQSDKGSIPDRFSAQQFSDYHSELNMSSLELGDSALYFCASSLGLADPSSSYNEQFFGPGTRLTVL.

The rearrangement joins TRBV7-2 to TRBJ2-5; 10 bases are a match to TRBD1. Germline V gene data show CDR1 as SGHTA and CDR2 as FQGNSA. This CDR3 spans 16 amino acids. V was clipped by 1 base and J by 5 bases; unmatched bases: 7. As DNA, the CDR3 is TGTGCCAGCAGCTTAGGGGGGACAGGGGCGGGTGAGACCCAGTACTTC. As protein: CASSLGGTGAGETQYF.

The table lists this clone with a few counts. V usage is TRBV28 and J usage is TRBJ2-1; 8 nucleotides align to TRBD2. This CDR3 has 17 residues. Per the germline V gene, CDR1 is MDHEN and CDR2 is SYDVKM. J lost 5 bases, V lost 4 bases, and 13 bases had no gene match. The DNA of the CDR3 is TGTGCCAGCAGTTCCCTCGAGGCGGGAGGCGCGAACAATGAGCAGTTCTTC. This gives the protein CASSSLEAGGANNEQFF.

The count of this clone is one. This chain joins TRBV7-2 and TRBJ1-4; possibly TRBD1 for D (5 bases). V lost 1 base to trimming and J lost 4 bases, with 10 bases between them. From germline, CDR1 is SGHTA and CDR2 FQGNSA. The CDR3 loop spans 15 amino acids. CDR3 residues: CASSLVAGHNEKLFF. CDR3 sequence (DNA): TGTGCCAGCAGCTTAGTGGCAGGGCATAATGAAAAACTGTTTTTT.

V is TRBV2 and J is TRBJ2-3, with 11 bases matching TRBD2. CDR3 size: 15 residues. Per germline, CDR1 SNHLY and CDR2 FYNNEI. The V and J ends lost 8 bases and 6 bases, in that order; junction bases with no gene match: 10. The CDR3 region has the DNA TGTGCCAGCCGGACCTTAGCGGGGGGGAGGGATACGCAGTATTTT. It translates to CASRTLAGGRDTQYF. Complete variable domain (other parts from reference TRBV2 and TRBJ2-3): EPEVTQTPSHQVTQMGQEVILRCVPISNHLYFYWYRQILGQKVEFLVSFYNNEISEKSEIFDDQFSVERPDGSNFTLKIRSTKLEDSAMYFCASRTLAGGRDTQYFGPGTRLTVL.

The chain carries TRBV6-1 and TRBJ1-2, with a possible D match to TRBD1 (6 bases). Germline lookup yields CDR1 MNHNS and CDR2 SASEGT. V gave up 6 bases and J gave up 7 bases, with 18 bases separating them. The length of the CDR3 is 14 residues. CDR3 sequence reads: CASRTMGGRGGYTF. CDR3 DNA sequence: TGTGCCAGCAGGACGATGGGGGGGCGCGGTGGCTACACCTTC.

The rearrangement links TRBV7-2 to TRBJ2-1, with 12 bases identical to TRBD2. CDR1 is SGHTA, CDR2 FQGNSA, per germline. The CDR3 sequence is 17 residues long. V lost 1 base and J lost 7; bases outside the gene matches: 8. CDR3 bases: TGTGCCAGCAGCTTAGGACTAGCGGGAGCCCCGGGGAATGAGCAGTTCTTC. Translation gives CASSLGLAGAPGNEQFF.

This chain connects TRBV11-2 to TRBJ1-2; maybe TRBD1 (5 bases). CDR1 and CDR2 (germline): SGHAT, FQNNGV. CDR3 length: 15 amino acids. The germline V and J ends were trimmed by 3 bases and 8 bases, with 19 bases remaining between them. As DNA, the CDR3 is TGTGCCAGCAGCTTCCATAAACCTCAGGGTGACGGCTACACCTTC. It translates to CASSFHKPQGDGYTF.

This rearrangement joins TRBV4-3 to TRBJ2-5; tentatively, D is TRBD1 (6 bases). The CDR3 has 17 residues. The V end was cut by 0 bases, the J end by 5 bases, with 19 bases between. Germline loops: CDR1 LGHNA, CDR2 YSLEER. The CDR3 DNA follows: TGCGCCAGCAGCCAAGATCTCGGCAGGGGAGTAGGGGAGACCCAGTACTTC. This encodes CASSQDLGRGVGETQYF.

The chain uses TRBV29-1 and TRBJ2-1; the D gene is possibly TRBD2 (6 bases). Germline-derived CDR1 and CDR2 are SQVTM and ANQGSEA. The germline V and J ends were trimmed by 3 bases and 1 base, with 16 bases remaining between them. The CDR3 has 16 residues. The CDR3 region is CSVEGGVGRSYNEQFF. CDR3 coding DNA: TGCAGCGTTGAGGGGGGTGTGGGGCGATCCTACAATGAGCAGTTCTTC.

The rearrangement uses TRBV27 and TRBJ1-1; 8 bases match TRBD1. J lost 8 bases, V lost 3 bases, and 5 bases had no gene match. The CDR3 totals 13 residues. Germline assignment: CDR1 MNHEY and CDR2 SMNVEV (reference sequence). This CDR3 reads CASSLAGGSEAFF. The CDR3 DNA follows: TGTGCCAGCAGTTTGGCAGGGGGCAGCGAAGCTTTCTTT.

The sample holds a few counts of this clone. The chain couples TRBV4-3 to TRBJ2-3; 9 nucleotides match TRBD1. V lost 4 bases to trimming and J lost 4 bases; unmatched junction nucleotides: 9. The CDR3 has 16 residues. Germline values: CDR1 LGHNA, CDR2 YSLEER. The CDR3 here is CASSPDPDRGADTQYF. As DNA, the CDR3 is TGCGCCAGCAGCCCCGACCCGGACAGGGGTGCAGATACGCAGTATTTT.